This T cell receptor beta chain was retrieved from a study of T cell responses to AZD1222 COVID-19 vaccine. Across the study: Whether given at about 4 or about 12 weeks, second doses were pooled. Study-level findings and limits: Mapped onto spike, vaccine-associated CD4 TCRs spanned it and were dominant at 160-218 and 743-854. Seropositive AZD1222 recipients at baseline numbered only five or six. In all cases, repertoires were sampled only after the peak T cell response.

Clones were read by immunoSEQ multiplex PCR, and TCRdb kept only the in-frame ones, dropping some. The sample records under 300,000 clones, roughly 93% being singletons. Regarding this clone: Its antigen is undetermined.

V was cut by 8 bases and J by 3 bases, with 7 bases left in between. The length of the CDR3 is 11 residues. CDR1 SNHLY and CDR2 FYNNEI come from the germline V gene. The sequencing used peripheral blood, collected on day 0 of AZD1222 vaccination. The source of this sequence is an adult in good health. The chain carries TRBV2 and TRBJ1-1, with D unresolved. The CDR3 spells CASRWDTEAFF. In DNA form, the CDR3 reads TGTGCCAGCCGGTGGGACACTGAAGCTTTCTTT. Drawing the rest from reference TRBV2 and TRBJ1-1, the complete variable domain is EPEVTQTPSHQVTQMGQEVILRCVPISNHLYFYWYRQILGQKVEFLVSFYNNEISEKSEIFDDQFSVERPDGSNFTLKIRSTKLEDSAMYFCASRWDTEAFFGQGTRLTVV.